The clone carrying this T cell receptor (beta chain) was picked up many times. The PBMCs were sourced from fresh peripheral blood (around 9.9 ml). The germline CDR1 and CDR2 sequences are SNHLY and FYNNEI. The V gene end was trimmed by 3 bases and the J gene end by 0 bases; junction bases not matched to a gene: 11. This CDR3 is 18 amino acids long. TCR beta CDR3 sequences were amplified from RNA transcripts. HTBI primers were the set used in a first-round RT-PCR of the TCR CDR3. TCRdb recomputed calls from the multiplex PCR reads with MiXCR, one row per CDR3 protein. The profile shows 650,000 to 750,000 distinct CDR3 sequences, 14% of them singletons. The entry originates in a study of T cells in Graves' hyperthyroidism and ophthalmopathy. At the level of the study: Blood was drawn when the patient was first diagnosed and still untreated.

The specimen sequenced was blood. The chain carries TRBV2 and TRBJ2-1; 7 nucleotides agree with TRBD2. This sequence was found in a woman aged 18-35 years with Graves' hyperthyroidism. The CDR3 nucleotides read TGTGCCAGCAGTGAGTCTGGCGCGGGAGAGAACTCCTACAATGAGCAGTTCTTC. Translating gives CASSESGAGENSYNEQFF.